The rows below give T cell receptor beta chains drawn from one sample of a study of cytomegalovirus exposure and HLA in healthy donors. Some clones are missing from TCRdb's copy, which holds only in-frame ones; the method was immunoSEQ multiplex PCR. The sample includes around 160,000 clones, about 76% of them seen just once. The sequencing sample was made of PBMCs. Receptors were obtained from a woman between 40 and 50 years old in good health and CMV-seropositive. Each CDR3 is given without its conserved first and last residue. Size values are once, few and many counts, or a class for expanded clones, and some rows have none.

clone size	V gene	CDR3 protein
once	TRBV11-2	ASSSTTGVYEQY
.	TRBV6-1	ASSERSGRGLAKNIQY
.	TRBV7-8	ASSLLGGRANNEQF
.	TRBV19	ASSPRGSETDTQY
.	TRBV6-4	ASFRHRKANQPQH
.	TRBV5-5	ASSWVGQQETQY
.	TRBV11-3	ASSPGGAPKTQY
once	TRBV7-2	ASSLARAETQY
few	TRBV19	ASSFLQDTQY
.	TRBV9	ASSVDPGGEQF
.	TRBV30	AWSVAGGTYEQY
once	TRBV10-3	AISDRRENTEAF
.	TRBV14	ASSPLAGERDTQY
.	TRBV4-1	ASSQFATQETQY
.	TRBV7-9	ASSSWSGQDIYGYT
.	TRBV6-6	ASSYARGTDTQY
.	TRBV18	ASSRRTGGYEQY
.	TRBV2	ASSEGLSTDTQY
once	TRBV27	ASKPPGLAIGELF
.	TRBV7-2	ASSLLGTGSNSPLH
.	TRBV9	ASSVASSGGKDTQY
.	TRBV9	ASSVAGADTQY
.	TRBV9	ASSASGSSYNEQF
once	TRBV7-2	ASSTDPGGSYEQY
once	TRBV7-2	ASSLWAGARGSYEQY
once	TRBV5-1	ASSDGFQETQY
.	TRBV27	ASSSGVGETQY
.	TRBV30	AWSTQTGKVLFSGANVLT
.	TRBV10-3	ATGTGKTEAF
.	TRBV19	ASSIPGRAWHEQF
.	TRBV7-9	ASSRDRLGAEAF